The clone carrying this T cell receptor (beta chain) turned up a few times. The ends lost 7 bases at V and 6 bases at J; junction bases unmatched: 18. Germline V gene lookup returns CDR1 SEHNR and CDR2 FQNEAQ (reference sequence). The CDR3 runs to 16 residues. Assay used: immunoSEQ multiplex PCR; TCRdb lists only in-frame clones, some missing. This table has fewer than 300,000 clones, roughly 93% appearing once. These data come from a study of blood T cell repertoires in COVID-19. Participant-reported clinical history was the basis for cohort assignment. J is TRBJ2-7 and V is TRBV7-9, with TRBD2 matching over 7 bases. The origin of this receptor is a woman aged 40 to 49 with acute COVID-19. Sequencing was carried out using PBMCs or T cells enriched from blood (not recorded which). The CDR3 DNA is TGTGCCAGCACGACGATCAGGGTGGGAGGGACCCGCGAGCAGTACTTC. Protein sequence: CASTTIRVGGTREQYF. The variable domain in full, completed from reference TRBV7-9 and TRBJ2-7, reads DTGVSQNPRHKITKRGQNVTFRCDPISEHNRLYWYRQTLGQGPEFLTYFQNEAQLEKSRLLSDRFSAERPKGSFSTLEIQRTEQGDSAMYLCASTTIRVGGTREQYFGPGTRLTVT.